Below, 17 T cell receptor beta chains from the same sample are listed, as sequenced in a study of cytomegalovirus exposure and HLA in healthy donors. The PCR contained 60 Vbeta and 13 Jbeta primers. Method: immunoSEQ multiplex PCR; TCRdb's copy keeps in-frame clones and lacks some. The sample shows 120,000 or so clones, about 80% of them seen only once. The sequenced sample was PBMCs. Every receptor here comes from a man aged 50 or older in good health and CMV-seropositive.

V and J are TRBV6-5 and TRBJ1-6; the D gene is possibly TRBD1 (5 bases). CDR1 is MNHEY and CDR2 is SVGAGI in the germline V gene. Trimming stripped 2 bases from V and 4 bases from J, with 12 bases between. CDR3 size: 16 residues. The CDR3 reads CASSYGRQRYNSPLHF. The CDR3 bases are TGTGCCAGCAGTTACGGGCGACAGAGATATAATTCACCCCTCCACTTT.

J is TRBJ2-2 and V is TRBV5-1; no firm D call. The germline gives CDR1 SGHRS, CDR2 YFSETQ. The CDR3 runs to 14 residues. Deletions cut 4 bases from V and 6 bases from J, with 13 bases between. The CDR3 spells CASSKVGLPGELFF. In nucleotides, the CDR3 is TGCGCCAGCAGCAAGGTGGGCCTGCCCGGGGAGCTGTTTTTT.

This chain links TRBV10-3 with TRBJ1-5; 8 nucleotides agree with TRBD1. The CDR3 is made up of 14 amino acids. Germline CDR1 and CDR2: ENHRY and SYGVKD. Trimming at V came to 7 bases and at J to 3 bases, leaving 5 bases not matched to a gene. CDR3 nucleotide sequence: TGTGCCATCAACGGACAGGGCCCCAATCAGCCCCAGCATTTT. It specifies CAINGQGPNQPQHF.

The chain uses TRBV13 and TRBJ2-7, with 8 bases that match TRBD2. Germline V gene sequence: CDR1 PRHDT, CDR2 FYEKMQ (reference sequence). The V gene end was trimmed by 3 bases and the J gene end by 8 bases; junction bases not matched to a gene: 9. The CDR3 loop spans 14 amino acids. CDR3 in DNA: TGTGCCAGCAGCTTTGACACTAGCGGTTTCAAGCAGTACTTC. It yields the protein CASSFDTSGFKQYF. Complete variable domain (other parts from reference TRBV13 and TRBJ2-7): AAGVIQSPRHLIKEKRETATLKCYPIPRHDTVYWYQQGPGQDPQFLISFYEKMQSDKGSIPDRFSAQQFSDYHSELNMSSLELGDSALYFCASSFDTSGFKQYFGPGTRLTVT.

For this clone: Other DNA sequences within the sample encode an identical CDR3. The chain carries TRBV30 and TRBJ1-1; the match to TRBD1 covers 7 bases. Germline V gene sequence: CDR1 GTSNPN, CDR2 SVGIG (reference sequence). This CDR3 has 13 amino acids. J lost 2 bases, V lost 2 bases, and 2 bases had no gene match. CDR3 nucleotide sequence: TGTGCCTGGAGTAACAGGGGAAACACTGAAGCTTTCTTT. This translates into CAWSNRGNTEAFF.

The chain joins TRBV9 to TRBJ2-1; 8 nucleotides line up with TRBD1. CDR1 and CDR2 from the germline V gene are SGDLS and YYNGEE. Germline trimming cut 0 bases from V and 5 bases from J; bases unmatched to any gene: 1. The CDR3 length is 14 residues. CDR3 sequence reads: CASSVARGHNEQFF. Here the CDR3 DNA reads TGTGCCAGCAGCGTAGCCAGGGGGCACAATGAGCAGTTCTTC.

This clone has just a few counts. The chain couples TRBV5-4 to TRBJ2-5, with 7 positions matching TRBD2. This CDR3 comprises 16 residues. With 3 bases clipped from V and 4 bases from J, the junction kept 12 bases outside the gene matches. Germline-derived CDR1 and CDR2 are SGHNT and YYREEE (reference sequence). The CDR3 region is CASSYNGLVVGETQYF. For the CDR3, the DNA is TGTGCCAGCAGCTATAACGGACTAGTCGTAGGAGAGACCCAGTACTTC. Full variable domain (missing parts from reference TRBV5-4 and TRBJ2-5): ETGVTQSPTHLIKTRGQQVTLRCSSQSGHNTVSWYQQALGQGPQFIFQYYREEENGRGNFPPRFSGLQFPNYSSELNVNALELDDSALYLCASSYNGLVVGETQYFGPGTRLLVL.

The rearrangement joins TRBV4-1 to TRBJ2-2; D may be TRBD1 (6 bases). Trimming pared 0 bases from V and 4 bases from J, leaving 18 bases between. The CDR3 consists of 18 residues. Germline assignment: CDR1 MGHRA and CDR2 YSYEKL. The CDR3 is CASSQEETGQGLTGELFF. In DNA, the CDR3 is TGCGCCAGCAGCCAAGAAGAGACGGGGCAGGGGCTCACCGGGGAGCTGTTTTTT.

This clone showed up just once. V gene TRBV4-2 combines with J gene TRBJ2-3; the D gene is possibly TRBD2 (5 bases). Trimming pared 4 bases from V and 0 bases from J, leaving 11 bases between. The CDR3 is made up of 15 amino acids. Germline V gene data show CDR1 as LGHNA and CDR2 as YNFKEQ. Written as DNA, the CDR3 is TGTGCCAGCAGCCGTCTATCGGGGAGCACAGATACGCAGTATTTT. This gives the protein CASSRLSGSTDTQYF.

DNA for the CDR3: TGTGCCACCAGCAGAGATAGTGCGGGGAACACTGAAGCTTTCTTT. This encodes CATSRDSAGNTEAFF. The chain has TRBV15 and TRBJ1-1; no definite D call. Trimming cost V 0 bases and J 1 base, with 9 bases left between them. From germline, CDR1 is LNHNV and CDR2 YYDKDF (reference sequence). CDR3 size: 15 residues.

This chain links TRBV6-6 with TRBJ1-2, with 10 bases that match TRBD1. With V trimmed by 6 bases and J by 6 bases, 7 bases remained unmatched. The germline gives CDR1 MNHNY, CDR2 SVGAGI (reference sequence). The CDR3 covers 14 residues. CDR3: CASRKGQGIDGYTF. DNA of the CDR3: TGTGCCAGCAGGAAGGGACAGGGGATAGATGGCTACACCTTC.

The chain is built from TRBV19 and TRBJ2-1; TRBD2 agrees at 16 bases. Trimming took 5 bases from V and 0 from J; bases not matched to a gene: 4. The germline CDR1 and CDR2 sequences are LNHDA and SQIVND (reference sequence). CDR3 length: 18 residues. CDR3 amino acids: CASSPGLAGGSSYNEQFF. The CDR3 coding sequence is TGTGCCAGTAGTCCGGGACTAGCGGGGGGGAGCTCCTACAATGAGCAGTTCTTC.

This chain joins TRBV28 and TRBJ1-2, with TRBD1 identical over 8 bases. Germline V lookup: CDR1 MDHEN, CDR2 SYDVKM. V was clipped by 5 bases and J by 1 base; unmatched bases: 9. CDR3 length equals 16 residues. CDR3 amino acids: CASSPPLGQGNYGYTF. The CDR3 bases are TGTGCCAGCAGTCCCCCACTCGGACAGGGTAACTATGGCTACACCTTC.

CDR3 DNA: TGTGCCAGCAGTGAGATGGGGCTCACTGAAGCTTTCTTT. Translation: CASSEMGLTEAFF. This chain uses TRBV6-1 with TRBJ1-1; TRBD1 is a possible D gene (5 bases). The V and J ends lost 3 bases and 4 bases respectively, with 9 bases between them. Germline V CDR1 and CDR2: MNHNS, SASEGT. CDR3 length: 13 residues.

The V and J genes are TRBV2 and TRBJ2-7, with D possibly being TRBD1 (6 bases). CDR1 and CDR2 (germline): SNHLY, FYNNEI. V dropped 7 bases and J dropped 7 bases, with 17 bases sitting between them. This CDR3 spans 13 amino acids. CDR3 amino acids: CASTGDFSREQYF. DNA for the CDR3: TGTGCCAGCACAGGGGATTTTTCTAGGGAGCAGTACTTC.

The chain uses TRBV10-3 and TRBJ2-3; 9 nucleotides align to TRBD2. V lost 7 bases and J lost 2; bases outside the gene matches: 4. There are 14 residues in the CDR3. Germline CDR1 ENHRY, CDR2 SYGVKD. CDR3 in amino acids: CAITREGPTDTQYF. Here the CDR3 DNA reads TGTGCCATCACGCGGGAGGGCCCCACAGATACGCAGTATTTT.

J is TRBJ1-2 and V is TRBV6-5, with D possibly matching TRBD1 (5 bases). Germline V CDR1 and CDR2: MNHEY, SVGAGI. CDR3 length: 15 amino acids. V was clipped by 6 bases and J by 0 bases, with 14 bases between them. CDR3: CASSPQGETNYGYTF. The CDR3 region has the DNA TGTGCCAGCAGCCCCCAGGGCGAGACTAACTATGGCTACACCTTC.